This TCR beta chain came from a study of T cells in Graves' hyperthyroidism and ophthalmopathy. This clonotype has at least ten counts. Its antigen remains unknown. Germline V lookup: CDR1 MNHNS, CDR2 SASEGT. The CDR3 covers 13 residues. The V end lost 1 base, the J end lost 1 base, and 4 bases lay between the germline ends. Findings and limits, study-wide: Researchers found most expanded thyroid clonotypes above 0.001 in blood as well. Separation of ophthalmopathy from stable hyperthyroidism was achieved by a 13 V-J model. It was a median 6.5 months before onset that the model predicted ophthalmopathy.

RNA transcripts yielded amplified TCR beta CDR3 regions. A set of HTBI primers served as the primers for a first-round RT-PCR of the TCR CDR3. TCRdb redid the calling of the multiplex PCR reads with MiXCR, one entry per CDR3 protein. The sample records 200,000 to 250,000 distinct CDR3 sequences, about 17% being singletons. This receptor was obtained from a woman younger than 35 with Graves' ophthalmopathy. The chain links TRBV6-1 to TRBJ1-1; D is ambiguous. Sequenced: blood. The CDR3, as DNA: TGTGCCAGCAGTGAAGGAGGGAACACTGAAGCTTTCTTT. As protein: CASSEGGNTEAFF.